The 17 T cell receptor beta chains below come from one sample, sequenced in a study of technical replicates of blood from a handful of donors. Only in-frame clones appear in the TCRdb table, and some are missing; sequencing was by immunoSEQ multiplex PCR. Here the sample spans 78,000 or so clones, roughly nine tenths being singletons. The sequencing input was T cells isolated from PBMCs. All receptors come from a human donor in good health. Some clones in this sample may be carry-over from other donors' samples.

J is TRBJ1-1 and V is TRBV15; 9 nucleotides align to TRBD1. CDR1 LNHNV and CDR2 YYDKDF come from the germline V gene (reference sequence). V lost 3 bases and J lost 8; bases outside the gene matches: 16. This CDR3 contains 17 residues. The CDR3 protein is CATSSTAGTGPLGEAFF. The CDR3 DNA sequence: TGTGCCACCAGCAGTACAGCCGGGACAGGGCCCTTGGGCGAAGCTTTCTTT.

The V and J genes are TRBV18 and TRBJ2-1, with 10 bases identical to TRBD1. The CDR3 runs 15 residues. Trimming removed 6 bases from V and 2 bases from J; junction bases left unmatched: 4. In germline, CDR1 is KGHSH, CDR2 LQKENI. The chain's CDR3 is CASSSTGGAYNEQFF. CDR3 sequence (DNA): TGTGCCAGCTCGTCGACAGGGGGCGCCTACAATGAGCAGTTCTTC.

CDR3 residues: CASSPTGPLYEQYF. CDR3 nucleotide sequence: TGTGCCAGCTCACCAACAGGGCCCCTCTACGAGCAGTACTTC. The V gene is TRBV18, the J gene TRBJ2-7; a weak D match, TRBD1 (6 bases). This CDR3 comprises 14 residues. Germline assignment: CDR1 KGHSH and CDR2 LQKENI. V was shortened by 2 bases and J by 3 bases, with 11 bases between the two germline ends.

This rearrangement joins TRBV19 to TRBJ2-7, with TRBD1 matching over 9 bases. The CDR3 is made up of 15 amino acids. The trim removed 3 bases at V and 5 bases at J, leaving 8 bases unmatched. Germline V gene data show CDR1 as LNHDA and CDR2 as SQIVND (reference sequence). CDR3 sequence reads: CASSIFGQGPNEQYF. Written as DNA, the CDR3 is TGTGCCAGTAGTATTTTCGGACAGGGGCCCAACGAGCAGTACTTC.

This chain connects TRBV27 to TRBJ1-2; 8 nucleotides match TRBD1. Germline V CDR1 and CDR2: MNHEY, SMNVEV (reference sequence). V was pared by 3 bases and J by 4 bases, with 1 base of the junction left unmatched. The CDR3 extends over 13 amino acids. The CDR3 spells CASSFTGGYGYTF. CDR3 DNA: TGTGCCAGCAGTTTCACAGGGGGCTATGGCTACACCTTC.

The CDR3 region is CSVDVREYGYTF. Written as DNA, the CDR3 is TGCAGCGTTGACGTCCGGGAATACGGCTACACCTTC. This rearrangement joins TRBV29-1 to TRBJ1-2; no clear D. Per germline, CDR1 SQVTM and CDR2 ANQGSEA. Trimming removed 3 bases at V and 8 bases at J, with 13 bases between. The CDR3 is 12 amino acids. Full variable domain (remainder filled in from reference TRBV29-1 and TRBJ1-2): SAVISQKPSRDICQRGTSLTIQCQVDSQVTMMFWYRQQPGQSLTLIATANQGSEATYESGFVIDKFPISRPNLTFSTLTVSNMSPEDSSIYLCSVDVREYGYTFGSGTRLTVV.

V and J are TRBV6-5 and TRBJ1-5; TRBD1 matches at 8 bases. Germline V gene sequence: CDR1 MNHEY, CDR2 SVGAGI. V dropped 5 bases and J dropped 4; count of bases not matched to a gene: 4. This CDR3 has 14 amino acids. The CDR3 region is CASSQDRANQPQHF. The CDR3 coding sequence is TGTGCCAGCAGTCAGGACAGGGCGAATCAGCCCCAGCATTTT.

This chain links TRBV19 with TRBJ2-1; TRBD2 aligns across 10 bases. Germline V lookup: CDR1 LNHDA, CDR2 SQIVND (reference sequence). The CDR3 is 17 residues long. The V gene end was trimmed by 1 base and the J gene end by 4 bases; junction bases not matched to a gene: 7. This CDR3 is CASSIAAGLAEYNEQFF. Written as DNA, the CDR3 is TGTGCCAGTAGTATAGCCGCCGGACTAGCGGAATACAATGAGCAGTTCTTC.

The chain couples TRBV6-4 to TRBJ2-3, with 14 positions matching TRBD2. The ends lost 5 bases at V and 4 bases at J; junction bases unmatched: 2. Germline V lookup: CDR1 MRHNA, CDR2 SNTAGT. There are 15 residues in the CDR3. The CDR3 nucleotides are TGTGCCAGCAGTCGGACTAGCGGGGGGTCAGATACGCAGTATTTT. It codes for CASSRTSGGSDTQYF.

The CDR3 coding sequence is TGTGCCAGCAGGGGCCAGGGGGACTACGAGCAGTACTTC. Its translation: CASRGQGDYEQYF. The chain links TRBV6-1 to TRBJ2-7; 7 bases are a match to TRBD1. Germline V lookup: CDR1 MNHNS, CDR2 SASEGT. The CDR3 loop spans 13 amino acids. The V and J ends lost 6 bases and 3 bases, in that order; junction bases with no gene match: 5.

V is TRBV19 and J is TRBJ1-1; D is unresolved. The CDR3 has 15 amino acids. Between the trimmed V and J ends, which lost 0 bases and 1 base, there was a span of 9 bases. CDR1 LNHDA and CDR2 SQIVND come from the germline V gene (reference sequence). In nucleotides, the CDR3 is TGTGCCAGTAGTATAGAGGAGGCAGGGAACACTGAAGCTTTCTTT. Residues: CASSIEEAGNTEAFF.

The chain uses TRBV28 and TRBJ1-3; D perhaps matches TRBD1 (5 bases). The CDR3 spans 15 residues. Germline CDR1 is MDHEN and CDR2 is SYDVKM. Trimming shortened V by 6 bases and J by 0 bases, and 12 bases separated the two germline ends. CDR3 amino acids: CASRYDSTSGNTIYF. The CDR3 coding sequence is TGTGCCAGCAGGTATGACAGCACCTCTGGAAACACCATATATTTT.

This chain connects TRBV5-3 to TRBJ2-5; 11 positions match TRBD2. TRBV5-3 falls under the ORF class, with uncertain function. This CDR3 has 17 residues. J gave up 3 bases and V 5 bases, and 12 bases lay outside the gene matches. In DNA form, the CDR3 reads TGTGCCAGAAGTTGTATCTGGCTAGCGGGGGGCAAAGAGACCCAGTACTTC. Amino acids: CARSCIWLAGGKETQYF.

The V gene is TRBV7-2, the J gene TRBJ2-3, with D possibly being TRBD2 (6 bases). This CDR3 has 17 amino acids. The V end was cut by 2 bases, the J end by 1 base, with 16 bases between. Per the germline V gene, CDR1 is SGHTA and CDR2 is FQGNSA. In nucleotides, the CDR3 is TGTGCCAGCAGCTTAAGGGTTAGCGGAGGAGGCACAGATACGCAGTATTTT. Protein: CASSLRVSGGGTDTQYF.

The CDR3 DNA sequence: TGTGCCAGCAGCCAAGAGTCGGCAGGCCGAACAGATAGGAACTATGGCTACACCTTC. Translating it yields CASSQESAGRTDRNYGYTF. The chain employs TRBV14 and TRBJ1-2; no reliable D call. Trimming left V 0 bases short and J 2 bases short, with 22 bases between. In germline, CDR1 is SGHDN, CDR2 FVKESK. The length of the CDR3 is 19 residues.

This sequence joins TRBV10-1 and TRBJ2-2; 12 bases line up with TRBD1. The V and J ends lost 3 bases and 3 bases, in that order; junction bases with no gene match: 5. This CDR3 is built from 17 residues. In germline, CDR1 is WNHNN, CDR2 SYGVQD (reference sequence). The CDR3 loop reads CASSELGQGADTGELFF. CDR3 bases: TGCGCCAGCAGTGAATTGGGACAGGGGGCGGACACCGGGGAGCTGTTTTTT.

The V call is TRBV19, the J call TRBJ2-5; tentatively, D is TRBD2 (6 bases). V was trimmed by 5 bases and J by 7 bases, leaving 17 bases between them. This CDR3 is 14 amino acids long. Germline V gives CDR1 LNHDA, CDR2 SQIVND (reference sequence). CDR3 region: CASSPLAGSGTQYF. Here the CDR3 DNA reads TGTGCCAGTAGTCCCTTGGCGGGGTCAGGGACCCAGTACTTC.